Included here is one TCR beta chain sequence, with context. Beta-chain TCR cDNA was generated via 5'RACE template switching with UMIs. From its re-call of the 5' RACE reads, TCRdb lists each CDR3 protein once, without DNA. This sample's table reports about 460,000 distinct CDR3 sequences. The source of the sample is a study of T cells expressing NK-cell markers. The CDR3 sequence is 13 residues long. Germline V gene lookup returns CDR1 MGHDK and CDR2 SYGVNS. The chain joins TRBV25-1 to TRBJ1-1; no DNA is available, so the TRBD1 call from TCRdb remains unchecked. Sequencing was performed on blood T cells: a sorted CD56 or NKG2C T cell subset, CD4+ or CD8+ T cells, or bulk PBMC T cells (not recorded which). This clonotype was sampled from a woman aged 45-60 years in good health. The CDR3 loop is CASRLRGREDAFF.